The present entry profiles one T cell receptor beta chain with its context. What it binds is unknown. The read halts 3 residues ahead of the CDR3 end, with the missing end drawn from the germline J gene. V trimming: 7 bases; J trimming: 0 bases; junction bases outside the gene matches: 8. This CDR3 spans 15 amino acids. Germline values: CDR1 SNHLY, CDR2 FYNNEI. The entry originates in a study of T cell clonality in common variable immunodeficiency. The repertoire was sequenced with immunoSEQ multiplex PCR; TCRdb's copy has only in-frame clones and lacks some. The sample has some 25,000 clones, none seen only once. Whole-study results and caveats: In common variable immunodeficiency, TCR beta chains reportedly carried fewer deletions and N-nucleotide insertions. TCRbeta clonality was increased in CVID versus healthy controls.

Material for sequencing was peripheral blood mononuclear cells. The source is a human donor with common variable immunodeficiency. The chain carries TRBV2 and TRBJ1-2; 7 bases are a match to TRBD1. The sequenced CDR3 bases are TGTGCCAGCAAAGAGGGGGCAGCCGCTAACTATGGC. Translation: CASKEGAAANYG. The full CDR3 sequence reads CASKEGAAANYGYTF.